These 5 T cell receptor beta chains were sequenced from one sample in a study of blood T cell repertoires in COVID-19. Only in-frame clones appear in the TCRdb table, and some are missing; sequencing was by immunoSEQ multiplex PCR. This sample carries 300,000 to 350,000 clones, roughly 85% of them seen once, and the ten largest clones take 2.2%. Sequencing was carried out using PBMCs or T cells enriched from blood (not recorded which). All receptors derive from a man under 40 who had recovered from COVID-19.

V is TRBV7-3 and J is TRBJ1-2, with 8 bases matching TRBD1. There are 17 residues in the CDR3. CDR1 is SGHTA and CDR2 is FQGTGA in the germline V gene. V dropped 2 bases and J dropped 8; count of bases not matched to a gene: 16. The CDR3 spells CASSLYPDREEGDGYTF. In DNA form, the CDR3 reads TGTGCCAGCAGCTTATACCCGGACAGGGAGGAAGGAGACGGCTACACCTTC.

Here the CDR3 DNA reads TGTGCCAGCAGCGACCCACGGACAAAATACGAGCAGTACTTC. Its protein is CASSDPRTKYEQYF. This chain uses TRBV11-1 with TRBJ2-7; D may be TRBD1 (5 bases). The CDR3 contains 14 residues. Germline CDR1 reads SGHAT; CDR2 reads FQDESV (reference sequence). V lost 5 bases, J lost 4 bases, and 15 bases lay in between.

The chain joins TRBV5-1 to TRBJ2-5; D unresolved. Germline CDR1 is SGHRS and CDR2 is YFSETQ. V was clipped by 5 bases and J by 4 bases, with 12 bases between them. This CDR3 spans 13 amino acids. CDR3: CASRGSMGETQYF. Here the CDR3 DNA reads TGCGCCAGCAGGGGCTCCATGGGAGAGACCCAGTACTTC.

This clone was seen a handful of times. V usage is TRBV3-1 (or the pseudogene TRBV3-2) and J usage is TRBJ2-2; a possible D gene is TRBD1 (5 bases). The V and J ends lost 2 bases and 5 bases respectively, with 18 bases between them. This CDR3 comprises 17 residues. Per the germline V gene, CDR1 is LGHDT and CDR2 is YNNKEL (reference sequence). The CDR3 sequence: CASSQIVGQGGTGELFF. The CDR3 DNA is TGTGCCAGCAGCCAAATTGTCGGTCAGGGTGGTACCGGGGAGCTGTTTTTT.

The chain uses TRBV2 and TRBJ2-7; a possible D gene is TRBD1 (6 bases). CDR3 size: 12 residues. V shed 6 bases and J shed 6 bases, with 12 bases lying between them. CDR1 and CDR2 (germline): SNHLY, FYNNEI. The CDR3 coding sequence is TGTGCCAGCAGGGCCAGGGGCGCCGAGCAGTACTTC. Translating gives CASRARGAEQYF.